This T cell receptor beta chain was sequenced for a study of CD8+ T cells in alopecia areata. About the study: Disease severity was quantified as SALT score of affected scalp area.

The treatment is: oral pan-JAK inhibitor, 5-10 mg twice daily. cDNA reverse transcribed from extracted RNA served as the sequencing template. Clones were read by immunoSEQ multiplex PCR, and TCRdb kept only the in-frame ones, dropping some. The data hold some 120,000 clones, with less than 75% observed a single time. Germline values: CDR1 SGHTA, CDR2 FQGNSA. Trimming left V 7 bases short and J 4 bases short, with 7 bases between. The CDR3 is 11 amino acids. The chain uses TRBV7-2 and TRBJ1-1; D remains unclear. The TCR sequence derives from a human donor with alopecia areata. The source material was CD8+ T cells sorted from blood, sampled at week 24, from a patient treated with tofacitinib. The CDR3 nucleotides are TGTGCCAGCAACTTGTCCACTGAAGCTTTCTTT. Translated: CASNLSTEAFF.